This T cell receptor beta chain was sequenced during a study of blood T cell repertoires in COVID-19. The J segment lost 1 base and the V segment lost 1 base, leaving 2 bases of the junction unmatched. This CDR3 is 16 amino acids long. Germline CDR1 LNHNV, CDR2 YYDKDF (reference sequence). This table comes from immunoSEQ multiplex PCR, and its TCRdb copy is limited to in-frame clones, with some not included. The profile covers 220,000 or so clones, with approximately 80% appearing a single time and 1.9% taken by the ten largest. This chain joins TRBV15 and TRBJ2-2, with 8 bases matching TRBD1. This clonotype was sampled from a woman of 80 years or more with acute or convalescent COVID-19. The sample taken for sequencing was peripheral blood. The CDR3 reads CATSRGGTGNTGELFF. DNA for the CDR3: TGTGCCACCAGCAGAGGTGGGACAGGGAACACCGGGGAGCTGTTTTTT.